This T cell receptor beta chain came from a study of beta chain features in type 1 diabetes. Overall study findings and caveats: PCR may have favored shorter templates equally in patients and controls. For patients, the naive, central memory and Treg TCRB repertoires appeared more alike than for healthy donors.

Remarks on this clone: Its antigen is unknown.

The study reverse transcribed the entire isolated RNA, so it sequenced expressed TCRB transcripts. The read count averaged around 4 million across naive, central memory and regulatory T cell samples. Profiling relied on immunoSEQ multiplex PCR, and the TCRdb table lists in-frame clones only, not all of them. The table records around 200,000 clones, around 13% of them present only once. The source of this sequence is a woman between 18 and 29 years old in good health. The sample was central memory CD4+ T cells from blood.

This chain's CDR3 is CASSAGLAVHNEQFF. The CDR3 region has the DNA TGTGCCAGCAGCGCGGGACTAGCGGTACACAATGAGCAGTTCTTC. This sequence joins TRBV2 and TRBJ2-1; 11 nucleotides match TRBD2. The V gene end was trimmed by 6 bases and the J gene end by 5 bases; junction bases not matched to a gene: 6. The CDR3 is made up of 15 amino acids. The V gene's germline CDR1 is SNHLY and CDR2 FYNNEI.